This is a list of T cell receptor beta chains from one sample in a study of cytomegalovirus exposure and HLA in healthy donors. The method was immunoSEQ multiplex PCR; TCRdb's version includes in-frame clones alone and lacks a portion of them. With around 140,000 clones in the sample, the ten largest clones hold 1.5% to 2%. Source material: PBMCs. These TCRs come from a woman in her 50s in good health and CMV-seronegative. Both conserved end residues are trimmed from each CDR3. Fields, in order: CDR3 protein, J gene, V gene.

cdr3_aa: ASSYMGATSNQPQH
j_call: TRBJ1-5
v_call: TRBV28

cdr3_aa: ASRGRTDTQY
j_call: TRBJ2-3
v_call: TRBV19

cdr3_aa: ASSRDTDRYEQY
j_call: TRBJ2-7
v_call: TRBV5-1

cdr3_aa: ASSDGTGVTDTQY
j_call: TRBJ2-3
v_call: TRBV6-1

cdr3_aa: ASSRGTGDGYT
j_call: TRBJ1-2
v_call: TRBV6-5

cdr3_aa: ASSMRTSGSYEQY
j_call: TRBJ2-7
v_call: TRBV27

cdr3_aa: ASSDTGRTYEQY
j_call: TRBJ2-7
v_call: TRBV6-1

cdr3_aa: ASSLGLGTGGRNEQF
j_call: TRBJ2-1
v_call: TRBV7-3

cdr3_aa: ASSGEGGTEAF
j_call: TRBJ1-1
v_call: TRBV18

cdr3_aa: ASSLRTGGEETQY
j_call: TRBJ2-5
v_call: TRBV7-7

cdr3_aa: ASSVGPRQLSYNEQF
j_call: TRBJ2-1
v_call: TRBV5-1

cdr3_aa: ASSRDRAYNEQF
j_call: TRBJ2-1
v_call: TRBV6-4

cdr3_aa: ASSSGSVGSPLH
j_call: TRBJ1-6
v_call: TRBV7-3

cdr3_aa: SVVHPENEAF
j_call: TRBJ1-1
v_call: TRBV29-1

cdr3_aa: SVSDGGNTGELF
j_call: TRBJ2-2
v_call: TRBV29-1

cdr3_aa: ASSAWTKSEQY
j_call: TRBJ2-7
v_call: TRBV27

cdr3_aa: SVGGKETEAF
j_call: TRBJ1-1
v_call: TRBV29-1

cdr3_aa: ATRIGNQPQH
j_call: TRBJ1-5
v_call: TRBV27

cdr3_aa: ASSLGTGEQF
j_call: TRBJ2-1
v_call: TRBV5-6

cdr3_aa: ASKPGGFGNEKLF
j_call: TRBJ1-4
v_call: TRBV28

cdr3_aa: SVEGQRGYEQY
j_call: TRBJ2-7
v_call: TRBV29-1

cdr3_aa: AIQGGNGYT
j_call: TRBJ1-2
v_call: TRBV10-3

cdr3_aa: ASSQGGGYNEQF
j_call: TRBJ2-1
v_call: TRBV7-9

cdr3_aa: ASSDPGADGYT
j_call: TRBJ1-2
v_call: TRBV9

cdr3_aa: ASLRYPNEQF
j_call: TRBJ2-1
v_call: TRBV19

cdr3_aa: SVGRSDRNYEQY
j_call: TRBJ2-7
v_call: TRBV29-1

cdr3_aa: ASSRTGGDNQPQH
j_call: TRBJ1-5
v_call: TRBV5-1

cdr3_aa: ASSGEAVLTDTQY
j_call: TRBJ2-3
v_call: TRBV7-2

cdr3_aa: ASSYTGSTNEKLF
j_call: TRBJ1-4
v_call: TRBV4-1

cdr3_aa: AISESAGGTEAF
j_call: TRBJ1-1
v_call: TRBV10-3

cdr3_aa: ASSETLRQGDTEAF
j_call: TRBJ1-1
v_call: TRBV25-1

cdr3_aa: ASSRKTGSNSPLH
j_call: TRBJ1-6
v_call: TRBV6-5

cdr3_aa: SVRDSYEQY
j_call: TRBJ2-7
v_call: TRBV29-1

cdr3_aa: AWSSYRPPYEQY
j_call: TRBJ2-7
v_call: TRBV30

cdr3_aa: AISESWSSYEQY
j_call: TRBJ2-7
v_call: TRBV10-3

cdr3_aa: ASSQVLAGLGHRQETQY
j_call: TRBJ2-5
v_call: TRBV4-3

cdr3_aa: AWSVGGNGYT
j_call: TRBJ1-2
v_call: TRBV30

cdr3_aa: ASSLPGGTNEKLF
j_call: TRBJ1-4
v_call: TRBV5-1

cdr3_aa: ASSAGVGTGRGYT
j_call: TRBJ1-2
v_call: TRBV9

cdr3_aa: ASSNRDRGYEQY
j_call: TRBJ2-7
v_call: TRBV6-5

cdr3_aa: ASSTQGSGNTIY
j_call: TRBJ1-3
v_call: TRBV9

cdr3_aa: ASSLGATAYEKLF
j_call: TRBJ1-4
v_call: TRBV14

cdr3_aa: ASSQGSTGRADKNIQY
j_call: TRBJ2-4
v_call: TRBV4-1

cdr3_aa: ASSIARDGAEAF
j_call: TRBJ1-1
v_call: TRBV19

cdr3_aa: ASSLKGAKDTEAF
j_call: TRBJ1-1
v_call: TRBV5-1

cdr3_aa: ASSLNPPGSNTEAF
j_call: TRBJ1-1
v_call: TRBV7-3

cdr3_aa: ASSWASGLSSYEQY
j_call: TRBJ2-7
v_call: TRBV13

cdr3_aa: ASSFWGLAGGNEQF
j_call: TRBJ2-1
v_call: TRBV27

cdr3_aa: ASSLRQGPGQPQH
j_call: TRBJ1-5
v_call: TRBV6-5

cdr3_aa: ASSLEGTSHTGELF
j_call: TRBJ2-2
v_call: TRBV5-1

cdr3_aa: ASSWATDTQY
j_call: TRBJ2-3
v_call: TRBV5-1

cdr3_aa: ASSYSQGVENEQY
j_call: TRBJ2-7
v_call: TRBV6-6

cdr3_aa: AWSRHDTTYGYT
j_call: TRBJ1-2
v_call: TRBV30

cdr3_aa: ASSEALTLRDGQPQH
j_call: TRBJ1-5
v_call: TRBV2